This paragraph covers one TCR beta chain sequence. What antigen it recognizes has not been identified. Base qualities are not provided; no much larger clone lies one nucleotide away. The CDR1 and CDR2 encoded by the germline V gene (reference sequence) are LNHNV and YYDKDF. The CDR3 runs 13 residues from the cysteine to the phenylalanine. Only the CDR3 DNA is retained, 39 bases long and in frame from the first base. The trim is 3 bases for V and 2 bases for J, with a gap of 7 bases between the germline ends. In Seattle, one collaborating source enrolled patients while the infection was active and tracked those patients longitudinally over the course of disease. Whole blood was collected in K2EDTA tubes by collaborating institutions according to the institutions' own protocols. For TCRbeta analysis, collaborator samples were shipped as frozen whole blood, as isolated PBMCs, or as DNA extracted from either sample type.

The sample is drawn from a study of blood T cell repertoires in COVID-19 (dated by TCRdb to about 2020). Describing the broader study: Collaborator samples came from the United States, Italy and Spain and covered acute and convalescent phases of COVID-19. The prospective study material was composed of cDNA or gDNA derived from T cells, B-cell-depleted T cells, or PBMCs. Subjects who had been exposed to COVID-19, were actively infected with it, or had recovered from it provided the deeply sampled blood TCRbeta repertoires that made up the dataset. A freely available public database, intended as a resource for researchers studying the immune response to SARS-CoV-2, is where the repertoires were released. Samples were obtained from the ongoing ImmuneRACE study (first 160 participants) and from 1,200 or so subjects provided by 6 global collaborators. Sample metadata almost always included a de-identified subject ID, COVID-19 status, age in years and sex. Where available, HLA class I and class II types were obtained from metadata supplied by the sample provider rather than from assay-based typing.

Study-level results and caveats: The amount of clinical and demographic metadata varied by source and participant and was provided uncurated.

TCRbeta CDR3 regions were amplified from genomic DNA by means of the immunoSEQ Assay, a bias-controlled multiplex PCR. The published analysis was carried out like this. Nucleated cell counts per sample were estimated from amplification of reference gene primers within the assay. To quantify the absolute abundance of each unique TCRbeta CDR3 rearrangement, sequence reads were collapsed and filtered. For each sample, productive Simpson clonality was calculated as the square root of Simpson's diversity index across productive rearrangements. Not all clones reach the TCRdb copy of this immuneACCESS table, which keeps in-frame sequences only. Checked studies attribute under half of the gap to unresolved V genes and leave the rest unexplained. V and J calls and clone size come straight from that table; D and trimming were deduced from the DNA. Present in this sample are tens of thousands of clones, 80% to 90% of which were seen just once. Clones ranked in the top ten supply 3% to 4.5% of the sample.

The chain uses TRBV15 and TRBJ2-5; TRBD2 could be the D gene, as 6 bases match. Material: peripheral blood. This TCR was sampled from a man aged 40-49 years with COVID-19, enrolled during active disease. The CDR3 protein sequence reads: CATSSAGQETQYF. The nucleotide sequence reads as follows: TGTGCCACCAGCAGTGCGGGGCAAGAGACCCAGTACTTC.